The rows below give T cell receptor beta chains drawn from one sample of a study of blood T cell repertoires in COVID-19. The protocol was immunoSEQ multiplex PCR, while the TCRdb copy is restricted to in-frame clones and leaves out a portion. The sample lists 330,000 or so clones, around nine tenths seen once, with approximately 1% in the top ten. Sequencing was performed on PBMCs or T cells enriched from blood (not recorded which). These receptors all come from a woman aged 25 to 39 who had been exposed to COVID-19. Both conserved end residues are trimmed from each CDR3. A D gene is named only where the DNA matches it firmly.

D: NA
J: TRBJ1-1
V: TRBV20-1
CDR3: SASPVQIMNTEAF

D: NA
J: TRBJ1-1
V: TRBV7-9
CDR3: ASSFQRNTEAF

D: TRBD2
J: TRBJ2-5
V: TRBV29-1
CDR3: SVEGGGLETQY

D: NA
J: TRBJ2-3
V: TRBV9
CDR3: ASSVDGRGDTQY

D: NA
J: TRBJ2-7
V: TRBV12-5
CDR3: ASGLRQGGHEQY

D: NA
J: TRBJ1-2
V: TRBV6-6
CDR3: ASSYNGVDYGYT

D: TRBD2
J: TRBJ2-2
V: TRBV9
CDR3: ASSPPSGSKPNTGELF

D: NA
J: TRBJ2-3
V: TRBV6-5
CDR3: ASRNRVQADTQY

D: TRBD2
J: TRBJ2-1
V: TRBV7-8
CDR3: ASSFRTGGFVNEQF

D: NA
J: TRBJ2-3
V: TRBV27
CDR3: ASSFQSGSGTDTQY

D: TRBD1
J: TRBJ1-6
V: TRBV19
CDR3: ASSTRQGIYNSPLH

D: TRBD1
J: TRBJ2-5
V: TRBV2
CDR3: ASSWDRQLETQY

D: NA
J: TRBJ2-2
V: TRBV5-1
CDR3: ASSNPLYNPNTGELF

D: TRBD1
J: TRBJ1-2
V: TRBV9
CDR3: ASADRVNGYT

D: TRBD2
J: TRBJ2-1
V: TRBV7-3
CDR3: ASSSPRGDNEQF

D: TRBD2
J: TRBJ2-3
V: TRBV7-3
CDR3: ASSLKGLAENTDTQY

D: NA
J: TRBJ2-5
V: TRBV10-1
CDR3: ASGETGRETQY

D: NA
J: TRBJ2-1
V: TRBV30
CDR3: AWSGGTSISYNEQF

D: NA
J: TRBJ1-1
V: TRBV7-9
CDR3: ASSWYSSNTEAF

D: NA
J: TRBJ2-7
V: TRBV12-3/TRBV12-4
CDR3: ASSFHTYEQY

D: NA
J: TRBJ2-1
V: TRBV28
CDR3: ASSSLGRQHNEQF

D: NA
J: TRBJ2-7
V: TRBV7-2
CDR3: ASSLTSAYEQY

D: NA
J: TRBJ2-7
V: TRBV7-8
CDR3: ATRAAEEFREQY

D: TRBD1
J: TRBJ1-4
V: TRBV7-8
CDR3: ASSWGQGNEKLF

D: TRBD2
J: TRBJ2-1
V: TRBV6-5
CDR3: ASSQDSGYNEQF

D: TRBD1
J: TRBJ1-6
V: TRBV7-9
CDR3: ASSLSDRGGSYNSPLH

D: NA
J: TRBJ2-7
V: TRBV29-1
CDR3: SVEAPGGRTEQY

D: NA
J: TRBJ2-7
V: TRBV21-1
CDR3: ASRATSGSSYEQY

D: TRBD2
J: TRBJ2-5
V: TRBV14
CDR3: ASSQDVGAGGETQY

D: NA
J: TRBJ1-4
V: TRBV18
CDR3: ASSPAGGDEKLF

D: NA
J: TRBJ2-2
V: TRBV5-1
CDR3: ANRTGCGTGELF

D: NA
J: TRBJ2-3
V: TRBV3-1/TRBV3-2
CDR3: ASSQVGGISTDTQY

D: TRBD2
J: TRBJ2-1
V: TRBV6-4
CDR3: ASSDSSGSYNEQF

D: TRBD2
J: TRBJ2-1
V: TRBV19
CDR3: ASSIEGTSGIRNEQF

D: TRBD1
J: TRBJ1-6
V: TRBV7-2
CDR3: ASSLVRGPLH

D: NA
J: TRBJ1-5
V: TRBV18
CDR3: ASSPQDTSNQPQH

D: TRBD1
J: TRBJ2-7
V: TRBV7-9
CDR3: ASSLVVTGGDYEQY

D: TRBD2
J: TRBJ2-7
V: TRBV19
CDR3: ASRSVAGYEEQY

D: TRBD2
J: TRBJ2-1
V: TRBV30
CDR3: AWSWTSGSSYNEQF

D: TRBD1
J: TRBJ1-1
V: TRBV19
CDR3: ASSMTGGYTEAF

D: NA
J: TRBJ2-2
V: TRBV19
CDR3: ASIPADTGELF

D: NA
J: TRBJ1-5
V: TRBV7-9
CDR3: ASSRDRAGNQPQH

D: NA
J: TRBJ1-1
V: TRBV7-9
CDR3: ASSLVAENTEAF

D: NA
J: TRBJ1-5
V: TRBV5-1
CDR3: ASSPGQSNQPQH

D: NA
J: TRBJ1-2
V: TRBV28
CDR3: ASSSGFLGYT

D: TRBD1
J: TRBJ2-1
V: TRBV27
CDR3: ASSLPGQGYEQF

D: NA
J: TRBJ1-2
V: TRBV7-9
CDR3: ASSLAGEDGYT

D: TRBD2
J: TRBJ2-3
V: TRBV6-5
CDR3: ASRAGMTDTQY

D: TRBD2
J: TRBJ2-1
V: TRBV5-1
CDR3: ASSFPLAGGANEQF

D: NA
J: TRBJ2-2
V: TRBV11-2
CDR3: ASSPMRGFNTGELF

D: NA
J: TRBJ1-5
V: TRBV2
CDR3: ASGLPGEPQH

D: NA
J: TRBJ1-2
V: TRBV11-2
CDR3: ASSFSTGDYGYT